These T cell receptor beta chains were read from a single sample in a study of blood T cell repertoires in COVID-19. Repertoires were generated with immunoSEQ multiplex PCR, while TCRdb's copy carries only in-frame clones and drops some. Here the sample spans some 150,000 clones, more than 75% being singletons. The sequenced material came from peripheral blood. Every receptor here comes from a man between 35 and 55 years old with acute or convalescent COVID-19. Both conserved end residues are part of each CDR3. The order of the fields is V gene, J gene, CDR3 length, D gene, clone size, CDR3 DNA, CDR3 protein. A D gene is named only where the DNA matches it firmly. Clone size is not always given. Where it is, it says once, few, many or a class for expanded clones.

TRBV28	TRBJ1-1	13	.	.	TGTGCCAGCAGAGGGGCGGGAAACACTGAAGCTTTCTTT	CASRGAGNTEAFF
TRBV11-2	TRBJ2-5	15	TRBD1	once	TGTGCCAGCAGCCGACAGGGATTTGCGCAAGAGACCCAGTACTTC	CASSRQGFAQETQYF
TRBV5-4	TRBJ1-1	15	.	.	TGTGCCAGCAGCTTGGAAGTCAGGTCGAACACTGAAGCTTTCTTT	CASSLEVRSNTEAFF
TRBV20-1	TRBJ1-2	11	.	.	TGCAGTGCTATCGACCCAGGCGGCTACACCTTC	CSAIDPGGYTF
TRBV5-1	TRBJ2-7	11	.	.	TGCGCCAGCAGTCGTGGACTTGAGCAGTACTTC	CASSRGLEQYF
TRBV30	TRBJ1-2	13	.	.	TGTGCCTGGAGTGTAGGACACCTCTATGGCTACACCTTC	CAWSVGHLYGYTF
TRBV2	TRBJ2-1	14	TRBD2	.	TGTGCCAGCACTCGCGGGGGTTCGTACAATGAGCAGTTCTTC	CASTRGGSYNEQFF
TRBV9	TRBJ2-1	17	TRBD2	.	TGTGCCAGCAGCGGAGGCGTAGCGGGGGGGCCCGGCAATGAGCAGTTCTTC	CASSGGVAGGPGNEQFF
TRBV28	TRBJ1-5	13	.	.	TGTGCCAGCGGCCTGACTACGTATCAGCCCCAGCATTTT	CASGLTTYQPQHF
TRBV19	TRBJ1-2	12	.	.	TGTGCCAGTAGTATGGCAGGGGATGGCTACACCTTC	CASSMAGDGYTF
TRBV27	TRBJ2-3	14	TRBD2	.	TGTGCCAGCAGTTTATCGGGGAGGGCAGATACGCAGTATTTT	CASSLSGRADTQYF
TRBV3-1/TRBV3-2	TRBJ1-4	16	.	.	TGTGCCAGCAGCCTCCTCCCGGTCCCCAGGGTTGAAAAACTGTTTTTT	CASSLLPVPRVEKLFF
TRBV11-2	TRBJ2-5	14	.	once	TGTGCCAGCAGCGAGACTAGTTTCCCAGAGACCCAGTACTTC	CASSETSFPETQYF
TRBV19	TRBJ1-1	13	.	.	TGTGCCTCTTCCATGGGGCCGAACACTGAAGCTTTCTTT	CASSMGPNTEAFF
TRBV7-3	TRBJ1-2	13	.	few	TGTGCCAGCAGCTTAGTCCAGGGCCTTGGCTACACCTTC	CASSLVQGLGYTF
TRBV16	TRBJ2-7	14	.	once	TGTGCCAGCAGCCATCCCGAAAGGGGCCACGAGCAGTACTTC	CASSHPERGHEQYF
TRBV7-2	TRBJ2-3	15	.	once	TGTGCCAGCAGCTTAGAACAGGGAGCTATGGGTACGCAGTATTTT	CASSLEQGAMGTQYF